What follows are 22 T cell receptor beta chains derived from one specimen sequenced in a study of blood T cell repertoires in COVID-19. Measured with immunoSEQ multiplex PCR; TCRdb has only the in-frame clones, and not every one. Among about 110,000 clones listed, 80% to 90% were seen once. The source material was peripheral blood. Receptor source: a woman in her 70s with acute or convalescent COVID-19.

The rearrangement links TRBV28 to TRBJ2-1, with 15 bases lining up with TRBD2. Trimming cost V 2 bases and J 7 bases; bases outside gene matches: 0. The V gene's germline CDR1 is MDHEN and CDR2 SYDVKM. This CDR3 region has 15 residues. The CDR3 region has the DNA TGTGCCAGCAGTTTAGGGACTAGCGGGAGGAATGAGCAGTTCTTC. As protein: CASSLGTSGRNEQFF.

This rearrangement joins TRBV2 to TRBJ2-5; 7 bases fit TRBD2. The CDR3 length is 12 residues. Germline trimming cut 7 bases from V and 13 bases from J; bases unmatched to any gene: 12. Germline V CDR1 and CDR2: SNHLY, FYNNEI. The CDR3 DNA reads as TGTGCCAGCACTCCCTGGGGGGGGTGGGGGTACTTC. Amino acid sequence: CASTPWGGWGYF.

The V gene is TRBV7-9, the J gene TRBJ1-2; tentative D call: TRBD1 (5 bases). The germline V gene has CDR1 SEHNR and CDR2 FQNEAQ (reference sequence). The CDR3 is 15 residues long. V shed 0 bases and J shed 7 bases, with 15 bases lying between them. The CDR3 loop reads CASSLAKTGTLGYTF. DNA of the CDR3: TGTGCCAGCAGCTTAGCGAAAACGGGGACTCTTGGCTACACCTTC.

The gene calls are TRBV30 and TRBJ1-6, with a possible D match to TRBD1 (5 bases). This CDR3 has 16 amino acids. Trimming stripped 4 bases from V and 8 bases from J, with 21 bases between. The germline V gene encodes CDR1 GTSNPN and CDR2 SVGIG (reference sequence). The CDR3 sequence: CAWTPTPDIDYSPLHF. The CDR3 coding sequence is TGTGCCTGGACCCCGACGCCGGACATAGATTATTCACCCCTCCACTTT.

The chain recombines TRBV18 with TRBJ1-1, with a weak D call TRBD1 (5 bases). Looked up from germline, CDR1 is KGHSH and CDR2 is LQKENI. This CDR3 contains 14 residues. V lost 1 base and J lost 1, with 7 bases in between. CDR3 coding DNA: TGTGCCAGCTCACCACGACAGCCGAACACTGAAGCTTTCTTT. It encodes CASSPRQPNTEAFF.

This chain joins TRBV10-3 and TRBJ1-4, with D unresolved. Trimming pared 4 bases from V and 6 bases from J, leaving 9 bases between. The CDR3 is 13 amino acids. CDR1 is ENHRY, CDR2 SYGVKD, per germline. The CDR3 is CAISGGVDEKLFF. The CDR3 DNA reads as TGTGCCATCAGTGGAGGAGTGGATGAAAAACTGTTTTTT.

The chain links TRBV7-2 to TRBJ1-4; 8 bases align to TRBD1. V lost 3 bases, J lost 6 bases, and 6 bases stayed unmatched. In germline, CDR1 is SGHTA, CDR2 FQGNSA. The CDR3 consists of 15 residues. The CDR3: CASSFRGQVDEKLFF. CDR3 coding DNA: TGTGCCAGCAGCTTTCGGGGACAGGTAGATGAAAAACTGTTTTTT.

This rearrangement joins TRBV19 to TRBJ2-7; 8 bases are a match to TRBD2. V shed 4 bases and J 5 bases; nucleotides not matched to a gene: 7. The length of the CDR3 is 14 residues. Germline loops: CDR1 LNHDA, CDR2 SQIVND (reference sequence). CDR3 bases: TGTGCCAGTAGTACACCGGGACTAGACAACGAGCAGTACTTC. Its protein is CASSTPGLDNEQYF.

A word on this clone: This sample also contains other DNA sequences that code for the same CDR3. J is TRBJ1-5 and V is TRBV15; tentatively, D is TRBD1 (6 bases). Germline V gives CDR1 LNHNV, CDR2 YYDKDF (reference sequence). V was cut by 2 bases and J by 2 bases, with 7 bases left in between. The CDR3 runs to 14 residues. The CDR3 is CATSRPGGNQPQHF. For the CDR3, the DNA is TGTGCCACCAGCAGACCAGGGGGCAATCAGCCCCAGCATTTT.

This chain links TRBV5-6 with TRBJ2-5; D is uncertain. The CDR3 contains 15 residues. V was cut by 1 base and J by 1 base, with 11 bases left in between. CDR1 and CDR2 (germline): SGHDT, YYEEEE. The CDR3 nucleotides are TGTGCCAGCAGCTTGCTAGGCCTCGCCCAAGAGACCCAGTACTTC. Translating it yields CASSLLGLAQETQYF.

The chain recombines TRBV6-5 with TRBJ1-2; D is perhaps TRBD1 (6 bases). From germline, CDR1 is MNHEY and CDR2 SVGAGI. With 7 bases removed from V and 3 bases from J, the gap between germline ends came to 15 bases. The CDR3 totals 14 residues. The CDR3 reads CASMGTGTYYGYTF. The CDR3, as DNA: TGTGCCAGCATGGGTACAGGGACGTACTATGGCTACACCTTC.

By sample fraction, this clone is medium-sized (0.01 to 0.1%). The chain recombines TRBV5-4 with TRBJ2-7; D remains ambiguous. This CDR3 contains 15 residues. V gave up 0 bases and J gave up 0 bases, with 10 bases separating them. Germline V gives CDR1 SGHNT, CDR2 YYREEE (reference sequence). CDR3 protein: CASSLGGPGSYEQYF. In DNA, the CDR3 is TGTGCCAGCAGCTTGGGAGGCCCCGGCTCCTACGAGCAGTACTTC. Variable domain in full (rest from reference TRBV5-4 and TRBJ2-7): ETGVTQSPTHLIKTRGQQVTLRCSSQSGHNTVSWYQQALGQGPQFIFQYYREEENGRGNFPPRFSGLQFPNYSSELNVNALELDDSALYLCASSLGGPGSYEQYFGPGTRLTVT.

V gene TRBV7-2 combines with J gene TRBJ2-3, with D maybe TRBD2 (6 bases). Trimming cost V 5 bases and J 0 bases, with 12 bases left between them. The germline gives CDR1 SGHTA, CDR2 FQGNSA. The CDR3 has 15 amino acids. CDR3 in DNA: TGTGCCAGCAGCCTAGGGACTCTGAGCACAGATACGCAGTATTTT. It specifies CASSLGTLSTDTQYF.

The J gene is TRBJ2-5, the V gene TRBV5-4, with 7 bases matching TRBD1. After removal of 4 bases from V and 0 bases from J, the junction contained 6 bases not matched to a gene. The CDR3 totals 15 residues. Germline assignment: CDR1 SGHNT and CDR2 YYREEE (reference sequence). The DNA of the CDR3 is TGTGCCAGCAGCCGAGGGACAGCGTACCAAGAGACCCAGTACTTC. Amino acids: CASSRGTAYQETQYF.

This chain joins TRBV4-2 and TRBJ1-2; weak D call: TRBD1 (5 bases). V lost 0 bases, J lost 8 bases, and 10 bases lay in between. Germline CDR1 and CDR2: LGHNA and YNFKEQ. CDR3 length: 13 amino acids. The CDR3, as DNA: TGTGCCAGCAGCCAAGATCCCGGGGGGGGCTACACCTTC. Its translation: CASSQDPGGGYTF.

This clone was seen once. DNA of the CDR3: TGCGCCAGCAGCCAATTGGCGGGACTGGGGAATGAGCAGTTCTTC. It is translated as CASSQLAGLGNEQFF. The chain has TRBV4-3 and TRBJ2-1; TRBD2 might be the D (6 bases). The V gene's germline CDR1 is LGHNA and CDR2 YSLEER. The germline V and J ends were trimmed by 2 bases and 7 bases, with 15 bases remaining between them. The CDR3 has 15 amino acids.

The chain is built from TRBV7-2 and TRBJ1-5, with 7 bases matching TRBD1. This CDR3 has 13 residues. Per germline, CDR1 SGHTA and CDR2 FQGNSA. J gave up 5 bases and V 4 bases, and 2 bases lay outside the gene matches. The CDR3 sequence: CASSSTGDQPQHF. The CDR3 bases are TGTGCCAGCAGCTCCACAGGGGATCAGCCCCAGCATTTT.

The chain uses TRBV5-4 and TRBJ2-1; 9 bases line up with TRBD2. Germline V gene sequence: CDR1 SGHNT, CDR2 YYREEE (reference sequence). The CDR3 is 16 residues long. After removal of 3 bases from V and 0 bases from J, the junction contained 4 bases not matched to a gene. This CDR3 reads CASSSTSGSSYNEQFF. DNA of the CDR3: TGTGCCAGCAGCTCGACTAGCGGTAGCTCCTACAATGAGCAGTTCTTC. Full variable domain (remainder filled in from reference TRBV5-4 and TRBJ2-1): ETGVTQSPTHLIKTRGQQVTLRCSSQSGHNTVSWYQQALGQGPQFIFQYYREEENGRGNFPPRFSGLQFPNYSSELNVNALELDDSALYLCASSSTSGSSYNEQFFGPGTRLTVL.

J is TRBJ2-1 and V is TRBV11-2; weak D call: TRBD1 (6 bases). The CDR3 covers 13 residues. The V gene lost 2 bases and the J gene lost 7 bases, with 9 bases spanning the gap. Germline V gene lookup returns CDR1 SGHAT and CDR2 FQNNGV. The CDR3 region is CASSLFQGNEQFF. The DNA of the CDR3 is TGTGCCAGCAGCTTATTTCAGGGGAATGAGCAGTTCTTC.

CDR3 loop: CASSPHPDSYEQYF. Written as DNA, the CDR3 is TGCGCCAGCAGCCCTCACCCCGACAGCTACGAGCAGTACTTC. V is TRBV5-1 and J is TRBJ2-7, with D perhaps TRBD1 (5 bases). Trimming pared 4 bases from V and 3 bases from J, leaving 14 bases between. The CDR3 runs to 14 residues. Germline V gene sequence: CDR1 SGHRS, CDR2 YFSETQ.

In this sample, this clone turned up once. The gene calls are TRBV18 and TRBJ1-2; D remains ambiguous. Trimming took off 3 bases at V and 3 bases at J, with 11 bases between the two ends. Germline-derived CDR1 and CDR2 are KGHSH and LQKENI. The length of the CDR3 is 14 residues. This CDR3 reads CASSPNSGDYGYTF. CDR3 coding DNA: TGTGCCAGCTCACCGAACAGCGGGGACTATGGCTACACCTTC.

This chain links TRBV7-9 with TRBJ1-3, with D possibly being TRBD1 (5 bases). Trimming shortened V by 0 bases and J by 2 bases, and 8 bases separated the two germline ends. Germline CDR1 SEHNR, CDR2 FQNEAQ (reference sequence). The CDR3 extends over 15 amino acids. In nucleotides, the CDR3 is TGTGCCAGCAGCTTAGCACAGGATACTGGAAACACCATATATTTT. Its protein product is CASSLAQDTGNTIYF.